Presented here are 7 T cell receptor beta chains from one specimen sequenced in a study of blood T cell repertoires in COVID-19. TCRdb keeps only in-frame clones here, not all; method: immunoSEQ multiplex PCR. The top ten clones hold around 43% of a sample with around 70,000 clones, roughly 83% of them seen once. Source material: peripheral blood. These receptor sequences come from a man aged 80 or over with acute or convalescent COVID-19.

This chain links TRBV6-6 with TRBJ1-2, with D unresolved. Germline-derived CDR1 and CDR2 are MNHNY and SVGAGI (reference sequence). CDR3 length: 13 amino acids. The V and J ends lost 2 bases and 7 bases respectively, with 11 bases between them. The CDR3 loop is CASSYVAESGYTF. The CDR3 nucleotides are TGTGCCAGCAGTTACGTGGCAGAATCTGGCTACACCTTC.

The chain links TRBV4-3 to TRBJ1-6; 9 nucleotides align to TRBD1. The germline gives CDR1 LGHNA, CDR2 YSLEER. J lost 7 bases, V lost 1 base, and 11 bases had no gene match. This CDR3 spans 18 amino acids. CDR3 region: CASSQGVGGTGRNSPLHF. For the CDR3, the DNA is TGCGCCAGCAGCCAAGGGGTTGGTGGGACAGGGAGGAATTCACCCCTCCACTTT.

The chain recombines TRBV6-1 with TRBJ2-2; TRBD1 aligns across 8 bases. Germline values: CDR1 MNHNS, CDR2 SASEGT. This CDR3 has 15 residues. Germline trimming cut 5 bases from V and 1 base from J; bases unmatched to any gene: 3. The CDR3 sequence: CASSSQGGNTGELFF. The CDR3 DNA follows: TGTGCCAGCAGTTCACAGGGGGGGAACACCGGGGAGCTGTTTTTT.

This clone showed up just a few times. This chain connects TRBV7-9 to TRBJ1-2; 7 nucleotides align to TRBD1. The CDR3 totals 13 residues. Trimming removed 5 bases from V and 4 bases from J; junction bases left unmatched: 4. Germline-derived CDR1 and CDR2 are SEHNR and FQNEAQ (reference sequence). The chain's CDR3 is CASSPRDSYGYTF. CDR3 DNA sequence: TGTGCCAGCAGCCCCCGGGACAGCTATGGCTACACCTTC.

The rearrangement uses TRBV12-3 or TRBV12-4 and TRBJ1-5, with D possibly matching TRBD1 (6 bases). V lost 5 bases and J lost 11, with 13 bases in between. CDR3 length: 12 amino acids. Written as DNA, the CDR3 is TGTGCCAGCAGTCCCCGACAGGCCGCCCAGCATTTT. It codes for CASSPRQAAQHF.

The chain combines TRBV3-1 (or the pseudogene TRBV3-2) with TRBJ1-1; possibly TRBD1 for D (6 bases). V was cut by 1 base and J by 6 bases, with 12 bases left in between. Looked up from germline, CDR1 is LGHDT and CDR2 is YNNKEL (reference sequence). CDR3 length: 14 amino acids. Here the CDR3 reads CASSQAGGLSEAFF. CDR3 DNA sequence: TGTGCCAGCAGCCAAGCGGGGGGCCTTTCTGAAGCTTTCTTT.

The chain has TRBV4-3 and TRBJ1-6; D not certain. The CDR3 runs to 16 residues. V lost 0 bases and J lost 7, with 13 bases in between. Germline values: CDR1 LGHNA, CDR2 YSLEER. CDR3 in DNA: TGCGCCAGCAGCCAAGATCTTGCCAGGCCCAATTCACCCCTCCACTTT. This translates into CASSQDLARPNSPLHF.